This TCR beta chain was found in a study of T cell responses to AZD1222 COVID-19 vaccine (dated by TCRdb to about 2021). With respect to the entire study: A total of just over 230 trial participants underwent TCR sequencing, of whom under 220 had received two doses of AZD1222 and approximately 26 had received two doses of the MenACWY control vaccine. Trial participants were enrolled into age subgroups of 18-55, 56-69 and 70-plus years, which contained around 150, 29 and 61 TCR-sequenced participants, respectively. Overall study results and their limits: Spike-specific TCR breadth and depth rose significantly after two AZD1222 doses compared with day 0 and with MenACWY recipients. Participants were mostly white British and included more females than males, and it was suggested by the authors that clonal diversity may have been underestimated. Conclusions about previously exposed vaccinees were limited because only a handful of AZD1222 recipients were SARS-CoV-2 seropositive at baseline. In the small 56-69-year group, the increase in depth fell short of significance, most likely because of low power. Nearly half of unique spike-specific TCRs reportedly recognized epitopes outside regions mutated in the B.1.351 and B.1.1.7 variants. The whole spike protein was spanned by vaccine-associated CD4 TCRs, and dominant responses were seen in regions 160-218 and 743-854. Because no samples from the day 14 peak response were available, repertoires could be characterized only after the peak T cell response.

The CDR3 regions of human TCRbeta chains were subjected to immunosequencing. Under the source paper's analysis protocol: TCRs in the repertoires were compared against a reference library of SARS-CoV-2-specific TCRs that had been generated with the MIRA antigen-specificity platform. Breadth was defined as the fraction of unique TCRs that were SARS-CoV-2-associated, and depth was defined as the fraction of total T cells that were SARS-CoV-2-associated. Each spike-specific TCR was assigned to its reactive spike region and to a CD4 or CD8 class using the MIRA data. Log10-transformed breadth and depth values were compared by one-way ANOVA with Sidak's multiple comparisons tests. Sourced from immuneACCESS, this table was stored by TCRdb with only in-frame sequences that have V and J called. A share of the clones is absent; for the studies checked, an unresolved V gene accounts for under half, and the remainder has no known explanation. The D gene and trimming were derived from the DNA, and the V and J assignments and clone size from that table. This sample gives approximately 130,000 clones in total; approximately 92% of them show up just once. The ten largest clones take up 0.9% to 1.3% of the sample.

The CDR3 sequence holds 15 residues, the cysteine and phenylalanine included. The kept DNA is CDR3 alone, 45 bases in frame from the first base. The germline ends are 11 bases apart after V is trimmed by 2 bases and J by 3 bases. The CDR1 and CDR2 encoded by the germline V gene are SGHTA and FQGNSA. Only one count was recorded for this clone. Its antigen remains undetermined. The sample holds no much larger clone one base away, and base qualities are not on file. Explained via the paper, the time point label denotes: about 28 days (+/-7) after the second vaccine dose. AZD1222 recipients with second doses at about 4 weeks or about 12 weeks were pooled, because spike-specific TCR depth and breadth did not differ between schedules. Vaccinee samples came from UK trials COV001 and COV002, including a single-blind randomized controlled phase 2/3 trial of AZD1222 (ChAdOx1 nCoV-19) in healthy adults. For TCRbeta chain sequencing, PBMC samples were collected from trial participants at day 0 and at day 28 after the second dose.

The chain is encoded by TRBV7-2 joined to TRBJ1-5; a weak D assignment points to TRBD1 (6 bases agree). The receptor was isolated from an adult who received the AZD1222 COVID-19 vaccine. The sample was peripheral blood, taken 28 days after the second AZD1222 dose. CDR3 region: CASSLWGLVNQPQHF. The DNA reads as follows: TGTGCCAGCAGCTTATGGGGGCTGGTCAATCAGCCCCAGCATTTT.